The present T cell receptor beta chain was sequenced within a study of T cell changes during pregnancy in multiple sclerosis. TCRdb's copy holds only in-frame clones and misses some; the assay was immunoSEQ multiplex PCR. The table records fewer than 50,000 clones, more than 75% of them present only once. Trimming removed 5 bases from V and 9 bases from J, with 8 bases in between. Germline V gene sequence: CDR1 SEHNR, CDR2 FQNEAQ (reference sequence). The CDR3 sequence is 11 residues long. The sample here was CD4+ T cells from peripheral blood mononuclear cells, taken in the second trimester of pregnancy. The gene calls are TRBV7-9 and TRBJ2-1; a weak D match, TRBD2 (5 bases). This receptor was identified in a female donor in good health, enrolled as a control in a pregnancy study. CDR3 protein: CASSPGGEQFF. Here the CDR3 DNA reads TGTGCCAGCAGCCCCGGAGGTGAGCAGTTCTTC.